This T cell receptor beta chain was obtained from a study of blood T cell repertoires in COVID-19. Study overall: T cells, B-cell-depleted T cells, or PBMCs supplied cDNA or gDNA.

Generated by immunoSEQ multiplex PCR, the TCRdb table keeps only in-frame clones and is missing some. Counted here are 50,000 to 75,000 clones, around 93% occurring once; the ten biggest clones make up approximately 2.9%. The sample consisted of peripheral blood. The sequence derives from a man between 65 and 85 years old with active COVID-19.

In DNA form, the CDR3 reads TGTGCCAGCAGCAAACCGAAGGGGGCTCTTTCTGGAAACACCATATATTTT. This codes for CASSKPKGALSGNTIYF. The chain couples TRBV21-1 to TRBJ1-3; the D call in the table, TRBD1, was not verified against the DNA. TRBV21-1 is a listed pseudogene. The CDR3 is 17 amino acids.